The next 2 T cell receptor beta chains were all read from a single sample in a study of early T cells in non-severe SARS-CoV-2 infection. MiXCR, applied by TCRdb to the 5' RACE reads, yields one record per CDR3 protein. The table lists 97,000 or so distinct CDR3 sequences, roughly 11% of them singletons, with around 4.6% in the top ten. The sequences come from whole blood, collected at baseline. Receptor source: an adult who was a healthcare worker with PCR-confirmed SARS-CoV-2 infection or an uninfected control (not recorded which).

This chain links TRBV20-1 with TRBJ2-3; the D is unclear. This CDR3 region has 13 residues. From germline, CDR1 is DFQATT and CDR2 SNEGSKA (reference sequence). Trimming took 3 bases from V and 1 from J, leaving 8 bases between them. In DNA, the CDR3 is TGCAGTGCTAGCGTGCGGCGCACAGATACGCAGTATTTT. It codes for CSASVRRTDTQYF.

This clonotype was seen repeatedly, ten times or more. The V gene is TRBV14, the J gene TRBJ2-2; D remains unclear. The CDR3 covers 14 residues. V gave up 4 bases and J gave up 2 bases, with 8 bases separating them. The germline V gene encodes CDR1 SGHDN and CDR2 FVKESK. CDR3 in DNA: TGTGCCAGCAGCCGGACCCGAAACACCGGGGAGCTGTTTTTT. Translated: CASSRTRNTGELFF. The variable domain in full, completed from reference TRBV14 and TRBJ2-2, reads EAGVTQFPSHSVIEKGQTVTLRCDPISGHDNLYWYRRVMGKEIKFLLHFVKESKQDESGMPNNRFLAERTGGTYSTLKVQPAELEDSGVYFCASSRTRNTGELFFGEGSRLTVL.